This T cell receptor (beta chain) derives from a study of blood T cell repertoires in COVID-19. Study in general: Whether acute or convalescent, the COVID-19 samples came from the United States, Italy and Spain.

The study recruited people aged roughly 18 to 100 years across more than 20 US areas. Clinical histories supplied by participants themselves formed the basis of cohort assignment. The recovered donors of Cohort 3 showed two negative PCRs, clearance, or symptom resolution. Here immunoSEQ multiplex PCR was the method, and the copy in TCRdb shows in-frame clones only, minus some. The sample records roughly 250,000 clones, 70% to 90% being singletons. The CDR3 runs 12 residues. The V and J ends lost 2 bases and 11 bases, in that order; junction bases with no gene match: 3. Germline loops: CDR1 SNHLY, CDR2 FYNNEI.

The chain employs TRBV2 and TRBJ2-7; 10 nucleotides align to TRBD2. The sample comprised PBMCs or T cells enriched from blood (not recorded which). This TCR derives from a woman in her fifties or sixties who had recovered from COVID-19. DNA for the CDR3: TGTGCCAGCAGTGAAAGCGGGAGGGTAAAGTACTTC. Its translation is CASSESGRVKYF.